Shown below are 17 T cell receptor beta chains from a single sample sequenced in a study of blood T cell repertoires in COVID-19. Profiled with immunoSEQ multiplex PCR; TCRdb holds only in-frame clones, not every one. The data show tens of thousands of clones, approximately 90% seen once. The sequencing sample was made of peripheral blood. These receptors were collected from a man younger than 40 with acute or convalescent COVID-19.

The V gene is TRBV5-6, the J gene TRBJ1-2; 7 bases line up with TRBD1. Trimming removed 5 bases from V and 9 bases from J; junction bases left unmatched: 10. Germline lookup yields CDR1 SGHDT and CDR2 YYEEEE. The CDR3 loop spans 13 amino acids. CDR3 protein: CASRKDRALRYTF. CDR3 nucleotides: TGTGCCAGCAGAAAAGACAGGGCCCTCCGCTACACCTTC.

This clone was counted once. This rearrangement joins TRBV28 to TRBJ1-2, with 9 bases identical to TRBD1. Germline V gene lookup returns CDR1 MDHEN and CDR2 SYDVKM. After removal of 6 bases from V and 2 bases from J, the junction contained 16 bases not matched to a gene. The CDR3 runs to 18 residues. The CDR3 is CASSFINPGQGRNYGYTF. The CDR3 nucleotides read TGTGCCAGCAGCTTCATCAACCCGGGACAGGGAAGAAACTATGGCTACACCTTC.

The J gene is TRBJ2-1, the V gene TRBV4-1; 10 bases are shared with TRBD1. The ends lost 5 bases at V and 8 bases at J; junction bases unmatched: 15. Germline V gene sequence: CDR1 MGHRA, CDR2 YSYEKL. This CDR3 region has 17 residues. DNA for the CDR3: TGCGCCAGCAGCTACCCGGGGAGAGGACAGGGGGGTCATGAGCAGTTCTTC. Amino acid sequence: CASSYPGRGQGGHEQFF.

The V gene is TRBV18, the J gene TRBJ2-5; 14 positions match TRBD2. Trimming at V came to 1 base and at J to 5 bases, leaving 9 bases not matched to a gene. The CDR3 sequence is 18 residues long. The germline gives CDR1 KGHSH, CDR2 LQKENI. The DNA of the CDR3 is TGTGCCAGCTCACCACAAGGACTAGCGGGAGGAAATAGGGAGACCCAGTACTTC. It yields the protein CASSPQGLAGGNRETQYF.

In nucleotides, the CDR3 is TGTGCCAGCAGCGTAGTCGGAGGCGGGGGGGCTATTTTTGAGCAGTTCTTC. The encoded protein is CASSVVGGGGAIFEQFF. V and J are TRBV9 and TRBJ2-1; 9 bases are a match to TRBD2. The CDR3 is made up of 17 amino acids. V shed 0 bases and J 9 bases; nucleotides not matched to a gene: 13. Germline V CDR1 and CDR2: SGDLS, YYNGEE.

The chain has TRBV19 and TRBJ1-1, with D perhaps matching TRBD1 (6 bases). The CDR3 is 13 amino acids. Germline V gene data show CDR1 as LNHDA and CDR2 as SQIVND (reference sequence). The germline V and J ends were trimmed by 4 bases and 1 base, with 7 bases remaining between them. CDR3 loop: CASSTGQNTEAFF. Here the CDR3 DNA reads TGTGCCAGTAGTACGGGACAGAACACTGAAGCTTTCTTT. The full variable domain, its missing parts supplied by reference TRBV19 and TRBJ1-1, is DGGITQSPKYLFRKEGQNVTLSCEQNLNHDAMYWYRQDPGQGLRLIYYSQIVNDFQKGDIAEGYSVSREKKESFPLTVTSAQKNPTAFYLCASSTGQNTEAFFGQGTRLTVV.

The chain uses TRBV6-5 and TRBJ1-3; D is unclear. The CDR3 runs to 15 residues. Trimming removed 6 bases at V and 2 bases at J, with 14 bases between. From germline, CDR1 is MNHEY and CDR2 SVGAGI. The CDR3 sequence: CASSPPGLAGNTIYF. Here the CDR3 DNA reads TGTGCCAGCAGCCCACCAGGTCTTGCTGGAAACACCATATATTTT.

V gene TRBV6-5 combines with J gene TRBJ1-5; TRBD1 matches 7 bases. This CDR3 spans 14 amino acids. Germline CDR1 and CDR2: MNHEY and SVGAGI. Trimming at V came to 7 bases and at J to 4 bases, leaving 7 bases not matched to a gene. The CDR3 is CASIPKQGNQPQHF. The CDR3 DNA reads as TGTGCCAGCATTCCTAAACAGGGGAATCAGCCCCAGCATTTT.

The genes are TRBV4-1 and TRBJ1-5; tentatively, D is TRBD1 (6 bases). V lost 2 bases to trimming and J lost 1 base, with 15 bases between them. The CDR3 length is 17 residues. Germline CDR1 is MGHRA and CDR2 is YSYEKL. CDR3 in DNA: TGCGCCAGCAGCCAACCGACAGGTCTCAAAAGCAATCAGCCCCAGCATTTT. Protein: CASSQPTGLKSNQPQHF.

This chain uses TRBV5-4 with TRBJ1-3; the D is unclear. Per germline, CDR1 SGHNT and CDR2 YYREEE (reference sequence). This CDR3 comprises 15 residues. The V and J ends lost 4 bases and 0 bases respectively, with 11 bases between them. The CDR3 nucleotides are TGTGCCAGCAGCATCACATCTAGCTCTGGAAACACCATATATTTT. Residues: CASSITSSSGNTIYF.

V is TRBV18 and J is TRBJ2-7; D possibly corresponds to TRBD1 (6 bases). Germline CDR1 and CDR2: KGHSH and LQKENI. V was pared by 0 bases and J by 5 bases, with 17 bases between. CDR3 length equals 16 residues. CDR3 DNA: TGTGCCAGCTCACCACCTGGGGACAAGCATTCCAACGAGCAGTACGTC. Its translation: CASSPPGDKHSNEQYV.

The chain couples TRBV4-1 to TRBJ2-5; 7 bases agree with TRBD1. The germline CDR1 and CDR2 sequences are MGHRA and YSYEKL. With 4 bases clipped from V and 4 bases from J, the junction kept 12 bases outside the gene matches. CDR3 size: 16 residues. This CDR3 reads CASSPTEHRGSETQYF. The CDR3 coding sequence is TGCGCCAGCAGCCCAACGGAGCACAGGGGCTCAGAGACCCAGTACTTC.

This clone came up once. V is TRBV6-5 and J is TRBJ1-4; no clear D. Germline V gene sequence: CDR1 MNHEY, CDR2 SVGAGI. This CDR3 comprises 15 residues. Between the trimmed V and J ends, which lost 7 bases and 0 bases, there was a span of 12 bases. CDR3 nucleotide sequence: TGTGCCAGCATCCCGGGATCCGCAACTAATGAAAAACTGTTTTTT. Translated, it gives CASIPGSATNEKLFF.

The chain uses TRBV27 and TRBJ2-1; 8 nucleotides align to TRBD2. The CDR3 extends over 14 amino acids. Trimming at V came to 7 bases and at J to 4 bases, leaving 6 bases not matched to a gene. Looked up from germline, CDR1 is MNHEY and CDR2 is SMNVEV (reference sequence). The CDR3 region is CASTTSGEYNEQFF. The CDR3 DNA reads as TGTGCCAGCACAACTAGCGGCGAATACAATGAGCAGTTCTTC.

This clone was observed a few times. J is TRBJ1-2 and V is TRBV6-6; D remains unclear. CDR3 length: 14 residues. Trimming pared 4 bases from V and 3 bases from J, leaving 12 bases between. The germline V gene encodes CDR1 MNHNY and CDR2 SVGAGI (reference sequence). DNA for the CDR3: TGTGCCAGCAGTTCGGGATGGACGGACTATGGCTACACCTTC. Amino acid sequence: CASSSGWTDYGYTF.

The chain carries TRBV5-4 and TRBJ2-3; a weak D match, TRBD2 (5 bases). Per germline, CDR1 SGHNT and CDR2 YYREEE (reference sequence). The CDR3 spans 15 residues. V lost 3 bases, J lost 4 bases, and 15 bases lay in between. The CDR3 coding sequence is TGTGCCAGCAGCTCCCCCTTGGGGAGCCCAGATACGCAGTATTTT. It encodes CASSSPLGSPDTQYF.

The sample holds one count of this clone. This rearrangement joins TRBV7-2 to TRBJ1-4; D not certain. The CDR3 is 16 residues long. Germline V gene lookup returns CDR1 SGHTA and CDR2 FQGNSA. V shed 2 bases and J shed 0 bases, with 10 bases lying between them. As DNA, the CDR3 is TGTGCCAGCAGCTTATGGGCACCTGCAACTAATGAAAAACTGTTTTTT. Its protein is CASSLWAPATNEKLFF.